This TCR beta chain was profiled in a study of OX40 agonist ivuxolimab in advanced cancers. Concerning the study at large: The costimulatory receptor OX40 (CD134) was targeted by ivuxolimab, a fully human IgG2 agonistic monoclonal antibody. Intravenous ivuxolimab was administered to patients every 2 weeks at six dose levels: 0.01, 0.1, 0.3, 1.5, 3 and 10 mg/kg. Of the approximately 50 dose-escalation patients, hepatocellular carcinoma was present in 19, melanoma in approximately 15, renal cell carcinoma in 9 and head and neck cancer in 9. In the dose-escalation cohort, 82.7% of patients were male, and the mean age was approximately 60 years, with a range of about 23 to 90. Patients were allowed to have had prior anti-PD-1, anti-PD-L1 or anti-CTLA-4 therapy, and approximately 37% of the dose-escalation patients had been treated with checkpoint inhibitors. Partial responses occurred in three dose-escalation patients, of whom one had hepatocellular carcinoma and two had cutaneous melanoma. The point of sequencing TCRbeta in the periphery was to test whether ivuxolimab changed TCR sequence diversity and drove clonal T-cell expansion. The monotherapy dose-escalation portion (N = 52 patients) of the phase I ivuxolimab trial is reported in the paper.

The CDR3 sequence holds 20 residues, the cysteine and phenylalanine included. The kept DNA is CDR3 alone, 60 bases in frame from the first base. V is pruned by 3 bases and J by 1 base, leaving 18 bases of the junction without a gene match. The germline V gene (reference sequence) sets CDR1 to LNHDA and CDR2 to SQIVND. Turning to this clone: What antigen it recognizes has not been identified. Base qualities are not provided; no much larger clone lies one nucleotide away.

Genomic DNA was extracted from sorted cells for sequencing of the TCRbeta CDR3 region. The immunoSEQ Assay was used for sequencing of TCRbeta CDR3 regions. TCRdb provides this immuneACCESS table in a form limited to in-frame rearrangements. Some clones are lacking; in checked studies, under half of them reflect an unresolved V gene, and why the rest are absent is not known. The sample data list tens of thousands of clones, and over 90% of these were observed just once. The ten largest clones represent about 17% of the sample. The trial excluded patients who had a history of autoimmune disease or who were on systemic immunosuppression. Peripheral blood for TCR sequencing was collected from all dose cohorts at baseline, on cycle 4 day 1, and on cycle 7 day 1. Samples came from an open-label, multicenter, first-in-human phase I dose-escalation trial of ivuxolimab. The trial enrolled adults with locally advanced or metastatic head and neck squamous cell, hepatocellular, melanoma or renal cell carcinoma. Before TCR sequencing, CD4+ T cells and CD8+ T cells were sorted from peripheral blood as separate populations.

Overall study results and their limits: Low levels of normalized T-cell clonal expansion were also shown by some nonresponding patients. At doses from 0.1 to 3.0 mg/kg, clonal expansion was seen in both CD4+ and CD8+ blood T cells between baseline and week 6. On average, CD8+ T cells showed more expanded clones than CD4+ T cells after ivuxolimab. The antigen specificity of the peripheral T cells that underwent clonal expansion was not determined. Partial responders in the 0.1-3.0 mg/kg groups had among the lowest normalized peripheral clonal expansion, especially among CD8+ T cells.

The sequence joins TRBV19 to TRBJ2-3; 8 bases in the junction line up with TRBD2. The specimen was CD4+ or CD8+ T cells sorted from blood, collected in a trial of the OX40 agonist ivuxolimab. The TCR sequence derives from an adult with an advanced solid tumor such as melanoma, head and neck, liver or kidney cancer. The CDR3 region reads CASSIRLASYVRSGTDTQYF. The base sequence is TGTGCCAGTAGTATTAGACTAGCGAGTTACGTCAGGTCGGGCACAGATACGCAGTATTTT.